Listed here are 7 T cell receptor beta chains from one sample, sequenced in a study of spatial heterogeneity in lung cancer (dated by TCRdb to between 2018 and 2020). The time point label, read with the paper, signifies: sample taken at primary tumor resection. The receptor library was made with 5' RACE. For sequencing, a NextSeq 500 was employed. The public sequencing data were trimmed at Q25 with fastp and processed into clonotypes with MiXCR by TCRdb, which kept only in-frame beta chains. Entries that share a CDR3 protein sequence are merged under the most common genes and DNA. Within this sample are about 48,000 distinct CDR3 sequences, with less than 5.5% of them counted one time only. Clones ranked in the top ten supply approximately 10% of the sample. The sequences come from PBMCs, collected at surgery. All receptors derive from a male donor with early-stage non-small cell lung cancer.

This clonotype was counted ten times or more. The chain has TRBV12-3 or TRBV12-4 and TRBJ1-6; D is unclear. V lost 3 bases and J lost 5, with 11 bases in between. The CDR3 has 15 amino acids. CDR3 sequence (DNA): TGTGCCAGCAGTTTTTCTCCAGCGAATAATTCACCCCTCCACTTT. It translates to CASSFSPANNSPLHF.

This clonotype was seen many times. The chain links TRBV21-1 to TRBJ2-7. TRBV21-1 is deemed a pseudogene. The CDR3 extends over 12 amino acids. The CDR3 protein is CASSRRVYEQYF. DNA for the CDR3: TGTGCCAGCAGCAGAAGGGTCTACGAGCAGTACTTC.

This clonotype has ten or more counts. This rearrangement joins TRBV13 to TRBJ2-1, with 10 bases aligning to TRBD1. Germline CDR1 and CDR2: PRHDT and FYEKMQ (reference sequence). The ends lost 3 bases at V and 8 bases at J; junction bases unmatched: 7. CDR3 length equals 15 residues. The DNA for the CDR3 is TGTGCCAGCAGCTTGTCCGGGACAGGGGTCGATGAGCAGTTCTTC. This codes for CASSLSGTGVDEQFF.

This clonotype was counted many times. The chain employs TRBV28 and TRBJ1-1; D not certain. Per the germline V gene, CDR1 is MDHEN and CDR2 is SYDVKM. CDR3 size: 13 residues. V dropped 5 bases and J dropped 7 bases, with 14 bases sitting between them. The CDR3 loop reads CASSLLGRSEAFF. The CDR3, as DNA: TGTGCCAGCAGTCTACTGGGGAGAAGTGAAGCTTTCTTT.

In this sample, this clonotype turned up many times. This rearrangement joins TRBV10-3 to TRBJ2-2; D is ambiguous. The CDR3 has 12 amino acids. Germline-derived CDR1 and CDR2 are ENHRY and SYGVKD. The V end was cut by 9 bases, the J end by 2 bases, with 7 bases between. The CDR3 coding sequence is TGTGCCATGAACAGAAACACCGGGGAGCTGTTTTTT. It codes for CAMNRNTGELFF.

This clonotype was recorded many times. This chain joins TRBV6-6 and TRBJ1-4; D uncertain. V was cut by 2 bases and J by 0 bases, with 10 bases left in between. The CDR3 sequence is 16 residues long. Germline CDR1 reads MNHNY; CDR2 reads SVGAGI (reference sequence). The DNA for the CDR3 is TGTGCCAGCAGTTACGGGCAGACTTCAACTAATGAAAAACTGTTTTTT. Translated, it gives CASSYGQTSTNEKLFF.

This clonotype was observed many times. CDR3 nucleotide sequence: TGTGCCAGCACCCGGGAAGGGGGCAGGACTGAAGCTTTCTTT. Translated, it gives CASTREGGRTEAFF. The chain couples TRBV2 to TRBJ1-1; 7 bases fit TRBD1. Losses at the gene ends were 7 bases for V and 5 bases for J; bases not matched to a gene: 10. CDR3 length: 14 amino acids. Germline V gene sequence: CDR1 SNHLY, CDR2 FYNNEI.